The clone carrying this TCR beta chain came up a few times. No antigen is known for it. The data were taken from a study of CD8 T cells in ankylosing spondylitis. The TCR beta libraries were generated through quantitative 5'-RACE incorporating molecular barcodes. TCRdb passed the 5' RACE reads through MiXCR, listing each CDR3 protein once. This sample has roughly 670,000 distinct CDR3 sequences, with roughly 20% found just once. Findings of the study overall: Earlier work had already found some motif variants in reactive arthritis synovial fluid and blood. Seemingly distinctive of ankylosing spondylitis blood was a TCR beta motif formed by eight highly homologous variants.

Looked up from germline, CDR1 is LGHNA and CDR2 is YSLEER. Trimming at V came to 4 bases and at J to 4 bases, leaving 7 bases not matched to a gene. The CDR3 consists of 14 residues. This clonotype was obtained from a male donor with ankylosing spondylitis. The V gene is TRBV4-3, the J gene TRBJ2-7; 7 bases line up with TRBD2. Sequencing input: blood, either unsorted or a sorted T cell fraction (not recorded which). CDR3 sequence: CASSPYAGDYEQYF. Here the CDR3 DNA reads TGCGCCAGCAGCCCTTATGCGGGAGATTACGAGCAGTACTTC.